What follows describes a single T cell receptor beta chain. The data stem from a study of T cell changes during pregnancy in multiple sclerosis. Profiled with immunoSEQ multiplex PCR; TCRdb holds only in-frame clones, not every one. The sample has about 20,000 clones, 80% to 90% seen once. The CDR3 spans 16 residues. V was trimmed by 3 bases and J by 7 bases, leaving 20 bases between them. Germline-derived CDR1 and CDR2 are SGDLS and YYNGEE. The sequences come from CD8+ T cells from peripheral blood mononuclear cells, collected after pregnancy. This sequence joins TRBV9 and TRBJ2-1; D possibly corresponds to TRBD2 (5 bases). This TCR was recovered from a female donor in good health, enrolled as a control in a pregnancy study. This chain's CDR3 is CASSAPGKGAENEQFF. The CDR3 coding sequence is TGTGCCAGCAGCGCCCCCGGAAAGGGAGCTGAAAATGAGCAGTTCTTC.